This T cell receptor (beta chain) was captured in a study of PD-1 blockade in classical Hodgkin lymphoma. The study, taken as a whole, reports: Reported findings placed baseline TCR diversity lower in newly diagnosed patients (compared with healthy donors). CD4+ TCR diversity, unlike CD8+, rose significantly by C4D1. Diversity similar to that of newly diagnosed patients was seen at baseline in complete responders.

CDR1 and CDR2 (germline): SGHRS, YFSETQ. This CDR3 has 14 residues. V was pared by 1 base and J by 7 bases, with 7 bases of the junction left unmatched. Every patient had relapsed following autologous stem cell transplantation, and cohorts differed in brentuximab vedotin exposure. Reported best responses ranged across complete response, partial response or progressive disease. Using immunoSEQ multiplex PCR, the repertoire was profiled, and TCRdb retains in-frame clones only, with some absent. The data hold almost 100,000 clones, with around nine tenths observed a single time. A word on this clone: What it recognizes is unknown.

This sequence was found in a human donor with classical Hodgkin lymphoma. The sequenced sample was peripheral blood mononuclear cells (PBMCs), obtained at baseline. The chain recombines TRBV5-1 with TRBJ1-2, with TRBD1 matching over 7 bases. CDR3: CASSLTPGGIGYTF. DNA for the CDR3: TGCGCCAGCAGCTTGACCCCAGGGGGTATTGGCTACACCTTC.